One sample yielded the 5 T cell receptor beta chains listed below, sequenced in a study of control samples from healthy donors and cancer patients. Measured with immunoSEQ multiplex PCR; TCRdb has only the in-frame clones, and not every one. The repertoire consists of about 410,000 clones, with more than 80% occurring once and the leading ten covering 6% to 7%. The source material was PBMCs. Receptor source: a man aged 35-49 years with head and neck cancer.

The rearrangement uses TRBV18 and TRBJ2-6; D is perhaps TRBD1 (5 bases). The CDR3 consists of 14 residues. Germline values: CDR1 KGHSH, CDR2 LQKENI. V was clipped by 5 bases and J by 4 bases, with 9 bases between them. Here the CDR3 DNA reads TGTGCCAGCTCATCAGGGAACGGGGCCAACGTCCTGACTTTC. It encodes CASSSGNGANVLTF.

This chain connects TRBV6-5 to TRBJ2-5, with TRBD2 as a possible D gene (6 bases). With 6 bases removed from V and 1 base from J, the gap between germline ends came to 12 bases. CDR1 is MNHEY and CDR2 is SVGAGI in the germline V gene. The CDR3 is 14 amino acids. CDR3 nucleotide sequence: TGTGCCAGCAGCTTTAGTAGCGGCCAAGAGACCCAGTACTTC. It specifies CASSFSSGQETQYF.

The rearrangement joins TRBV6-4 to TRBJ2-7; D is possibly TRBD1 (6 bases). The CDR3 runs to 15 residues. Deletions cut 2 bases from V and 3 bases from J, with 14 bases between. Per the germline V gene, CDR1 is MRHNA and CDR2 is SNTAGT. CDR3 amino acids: CASSDLGQGSYEQYF. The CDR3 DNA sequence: TGTGCCAGCAGTGACCTAGGTCAGGGGAGCTACGAGCAGTACTTC.

The CDR3 region is CASSLVTPGIAKNIQYF. The CDR3 bases are TGTGCCAGCAGCTTAGTCACTCCCGGAATAGCCAAAAACATTCAGTACTTC. The chain joins TRBV7-2 to TRBJ2-4; D is uncertain. This CDR3 is 17 amino acids long. Per the germline V gene, CDR1 is SGHTA and CDR2 is FQGNSA. V dropped 1 base and J dropped 0 bases, with 13 bases sitting between them.

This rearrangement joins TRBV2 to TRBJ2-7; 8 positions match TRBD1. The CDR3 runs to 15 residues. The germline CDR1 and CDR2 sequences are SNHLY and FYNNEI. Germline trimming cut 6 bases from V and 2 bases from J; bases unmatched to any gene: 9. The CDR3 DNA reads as TGTGCCAGCAGCGAGCAGACAGGGGACCCCTACGAGCAGTACTTC. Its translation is CASSEQTGDPYEQYF.